Described below is a single TCR beta chain sequence and its context. No antigen is known for it. Roughly 0.45 to 1 ug RNA was reverse transcribed with random hexamers. The method of amplification for TCR beta CDR3 was immunoSEQ multiplex PCR, covering 54 Vbeta and 13 Jbeta. TCRdb reanalysed the immunoSEQ multiplex PCR reads using MiXCR and keeps one entry per CDR3 protein. The data contain under 200,000 distinct CDR3 sequences, about 95% of them singletons. This sample is drawn from a study of CD8 T cells in Susac syndrome. Overall study results and limits: As the study acknowledged, the number of individuals who were part of its TCR sequencing and HLA analysis was relatively small.

The V gene's germline CDR1 is SEHNR and CDR2 FQNEAQ (reference sequence). V was shortened by 2 bases and J by 7 bases, with 8 bases between the two germline ends. This CDR3 spans 12 amino acids. The source is a human donor with multiple sclerosis. The chain links TRBV7-9 to TRBJ1-2; D is ambiguous. The specimen sequenced was CD8+ T cells from PBMCs. For the CDR3, the DNA is TGTGCCAGCAGCTTATCGCGAAGTGGCTACACCTTC. It translates to CASSLSRSGYTF.